The 5 T cell receptor beta chains below come from one sample, sequenced in a study of cytomegalovirus exposure and HLA in healthy donors. The PCR used 60 Vbeta and 13 Jbeta primers. Only in-frame clones appear in the TCRdb table, and some are missing; sequencing was by immunoSEQ multiplex PCR. This sample yields 150,000 to 200,000 clones, of which roughly four fifths are seen a single time; roughly 2.1% belongs to the top ten. Sample: PBMCs. The receptors stem from a woman in her 30s in good health and CMV-seropositive.

The chain employs TRBV11-2 and TRBJ2-7, with 7 bases fitting TRBD2. V was clipped by 5 bases and J by 1 base; unmatched bases: 5. The CDR3 totals 14 residues. CDR1 SGHAT and CDR2 FQNNGV come from the germline V gene. Written as DNA, the CDR3 is TGTGCCAGCAGCAATCACGGGGGGTCCTACGAGCAGTACTTC. This gives the protein CASSNHGGSYEQYF.

This chain connects TRBV7-9 to TRBJ1-2; 7 bases match TRBD1. Unmatched junction bases numbered 3, after V lost 4 bases and J lost 7 bases. This CDR3 region has 12 residues. The germline V gene encodes CDR1 SEHNR and CDR2 FQNEAQ (reference sequence). The DNA of the CDR3 is TGTGCCAGCAGCTCTAACAGGGGTGGCTACACCTTC. Translating gives CASSSNRGGYTF.

As for this clone: Other nucleotide sequences from this sample produce the same CDR3. V usage is TRBV27 and J usage is TRBJ2-7; a possible D gene is TRBD1 (5 bases). The V and J ends lost 4 bases and 4 bases respectively, with 5 bases between them. From germline, CDR1 is MNHEY and CDR2 SMNVEV (reference sequence). This CDR3 is 11 amino acids long. The CDR3 nucleotides read TGTGCCAGCAGTTCAGGGTACGAGCAGTACTTC. Protein: CASSSGYEQYF.

This clone was found once. The chain has TRBV28 and TRBJ1-2; tentatively, D is TRBD1 (6 bases). This CDR3 region has 12 residues. Deletions cut 3 bases from V and 8 bases from J, with 10 bases between. Germline CDR1 reads MDHEN; CDR2 reads SYDVKM. This CDR3 is CASSFTGFGYTF. In DNA form, the CDR3 reads TGTGCCAGCAGTTTTACAGGGTTCGGCTACACCTTC.

The CDR3 protein is CASSLTPGASYEQYF. The CDR3 DNA sequence: TGTGCCAGCAGCCTCACCCCAGGGGCCTCCTACGAGCAGTACTTC. The chain combines TRBV9 with TRBJ2-7; maybe TRBD1 (6 bases). From germline, CDR1 is SGDLS and CDR2 YYNGEE. V shed 4 bases and J shed 0 bases, with 14 bases lying between them. The CDR3 has 15 residues.